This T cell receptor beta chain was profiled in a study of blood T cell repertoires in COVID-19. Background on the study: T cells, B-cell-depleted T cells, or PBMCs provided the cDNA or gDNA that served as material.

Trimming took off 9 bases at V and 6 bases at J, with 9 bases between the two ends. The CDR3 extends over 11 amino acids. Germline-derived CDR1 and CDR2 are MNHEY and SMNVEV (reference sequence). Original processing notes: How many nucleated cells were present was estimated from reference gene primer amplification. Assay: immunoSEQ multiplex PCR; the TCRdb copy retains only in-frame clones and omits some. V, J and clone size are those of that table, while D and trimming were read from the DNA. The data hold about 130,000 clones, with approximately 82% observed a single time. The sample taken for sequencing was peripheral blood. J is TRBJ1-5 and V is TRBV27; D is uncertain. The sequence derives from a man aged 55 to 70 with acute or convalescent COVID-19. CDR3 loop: CARRHLQPQHF. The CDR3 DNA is TGTGCCAGGAGACATCTTCAGCCCCAGCATTTT.